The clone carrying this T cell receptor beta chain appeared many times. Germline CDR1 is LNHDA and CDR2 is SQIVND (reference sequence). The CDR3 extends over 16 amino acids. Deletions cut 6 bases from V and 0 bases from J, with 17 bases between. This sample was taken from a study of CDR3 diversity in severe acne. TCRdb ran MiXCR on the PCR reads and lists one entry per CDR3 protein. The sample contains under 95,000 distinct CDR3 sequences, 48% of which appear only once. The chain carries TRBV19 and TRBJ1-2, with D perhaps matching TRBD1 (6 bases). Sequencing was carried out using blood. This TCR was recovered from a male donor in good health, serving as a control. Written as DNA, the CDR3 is TGTGCCAGTAGAGCTACCCGACAGGCCCCTAACTATGGCTACACCTTC. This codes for CASRATRQAPNYGYTF. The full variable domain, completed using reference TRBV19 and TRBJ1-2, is DGGITQSPKYLFRKEGQNVTLSCEQNLNHDAMYWYRQDPGQGLRLIYYSQIVNDFQKGDIAEGYSVSREKKESFPLTVTSAQKNPTAFYLCASRATRQAPNYGYTFGSGTRLTVV.